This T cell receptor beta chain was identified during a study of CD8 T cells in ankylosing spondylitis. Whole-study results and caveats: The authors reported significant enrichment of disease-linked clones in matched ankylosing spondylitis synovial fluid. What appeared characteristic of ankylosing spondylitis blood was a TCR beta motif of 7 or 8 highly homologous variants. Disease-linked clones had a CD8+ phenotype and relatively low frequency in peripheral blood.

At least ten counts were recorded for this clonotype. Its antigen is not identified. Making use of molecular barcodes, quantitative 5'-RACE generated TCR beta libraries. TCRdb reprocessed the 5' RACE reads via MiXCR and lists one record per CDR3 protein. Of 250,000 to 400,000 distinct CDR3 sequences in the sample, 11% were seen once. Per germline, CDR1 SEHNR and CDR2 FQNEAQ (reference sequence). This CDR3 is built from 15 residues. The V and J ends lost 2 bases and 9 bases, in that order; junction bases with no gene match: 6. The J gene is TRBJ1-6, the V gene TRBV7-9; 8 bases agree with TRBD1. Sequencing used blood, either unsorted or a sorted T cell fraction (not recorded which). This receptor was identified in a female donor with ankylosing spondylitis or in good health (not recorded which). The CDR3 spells CASSLRTGRTSPLHF. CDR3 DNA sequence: TGTGCCAGCAGCTTAAGGACAGGGAGGACTTCACCCCTCCACTTT.